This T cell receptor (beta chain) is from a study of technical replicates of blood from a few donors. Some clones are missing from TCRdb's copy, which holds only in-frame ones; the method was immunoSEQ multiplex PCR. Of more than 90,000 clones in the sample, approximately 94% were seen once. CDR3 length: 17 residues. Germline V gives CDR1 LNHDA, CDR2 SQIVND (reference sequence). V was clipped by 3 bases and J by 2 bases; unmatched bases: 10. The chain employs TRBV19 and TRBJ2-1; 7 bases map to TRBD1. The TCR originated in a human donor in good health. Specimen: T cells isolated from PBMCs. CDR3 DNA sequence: TGTGCCAGTAGTATTACCCTCTCGGGACAGCCCTACAATGAGCAGTTCTTC. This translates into CASSITLSGQPYNEQFF. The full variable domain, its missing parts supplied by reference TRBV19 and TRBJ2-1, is DGGITQSPKYLFRKEGQNVTLSCEQNLNHDAMYWYRQDPGQGLRLIYYSQIVNDFQKGDIAEGYSVSREKKESFPLTVTSAQKNPTAFYLCASSITLSGQPYNEQFFGPGTRLTVL.